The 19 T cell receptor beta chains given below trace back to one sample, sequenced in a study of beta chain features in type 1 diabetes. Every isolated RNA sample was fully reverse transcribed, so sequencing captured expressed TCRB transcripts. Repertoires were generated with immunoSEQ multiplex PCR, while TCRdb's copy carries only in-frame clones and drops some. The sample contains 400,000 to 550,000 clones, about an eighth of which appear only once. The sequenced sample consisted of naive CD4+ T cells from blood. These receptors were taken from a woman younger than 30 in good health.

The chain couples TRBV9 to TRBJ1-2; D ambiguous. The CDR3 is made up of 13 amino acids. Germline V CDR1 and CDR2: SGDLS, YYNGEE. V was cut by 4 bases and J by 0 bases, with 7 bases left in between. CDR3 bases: TGTGCCAGCAGCAATCAGGCTAACTATGGCTACACCTTC. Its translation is CASSNQANYGYTF.

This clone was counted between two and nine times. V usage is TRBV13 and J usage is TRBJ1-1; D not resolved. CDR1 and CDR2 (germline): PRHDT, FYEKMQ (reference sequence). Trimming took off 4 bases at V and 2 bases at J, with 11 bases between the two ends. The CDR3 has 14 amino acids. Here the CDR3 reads CASSSYRANTEAFF. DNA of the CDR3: TGTGCCAGCAGCTCCTACCGGGCCAACACTGAAGCTTTCTTT.

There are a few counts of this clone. CDR3 DNA: TGTGCCAGCAGCCCCATGACAGGCCCCTACGAGCAGTACTTC. Protein: CASSPMTGPYEQYF. The chain uses TRBV13 and TRBJ2-7, with a tentative D call TRBD1 (6 bases). The CDR3 covers 14 residues. The V end lost 5 bases, the J end lost 2 bases, and 13 bases lay between the germline ends. From germline, CDR1 is PRHDT and CDR2 FYEKMQ (reference sequence).

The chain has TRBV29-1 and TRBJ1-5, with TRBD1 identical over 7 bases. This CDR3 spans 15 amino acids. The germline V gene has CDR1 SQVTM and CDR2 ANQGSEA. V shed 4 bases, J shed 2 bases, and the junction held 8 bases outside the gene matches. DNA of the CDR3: TGCAGCGTTGTATTGACAGGGCGGGGCAATCAGCCCCAGCATTTT. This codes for CSVVLTGRGNQPQHF.

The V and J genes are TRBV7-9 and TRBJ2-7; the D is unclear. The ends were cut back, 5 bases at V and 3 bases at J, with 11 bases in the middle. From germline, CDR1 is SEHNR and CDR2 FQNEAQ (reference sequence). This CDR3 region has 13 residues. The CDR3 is CASSRDLVYEQYF. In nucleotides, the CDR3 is TGTGCCAGCAGCCGCGACTTAGTCTACGAGCAGTACTTC.

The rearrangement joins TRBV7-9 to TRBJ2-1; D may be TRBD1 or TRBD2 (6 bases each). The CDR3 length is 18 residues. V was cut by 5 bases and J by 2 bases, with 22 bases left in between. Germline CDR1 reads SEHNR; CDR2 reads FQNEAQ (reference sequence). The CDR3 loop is CASSEPSRGQRPYNEQFF. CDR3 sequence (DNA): TGTGCCAGCAGCGAACCCTCCCGGGGGCAGAGGCCCTACAATGAGCAGTTCTTC.

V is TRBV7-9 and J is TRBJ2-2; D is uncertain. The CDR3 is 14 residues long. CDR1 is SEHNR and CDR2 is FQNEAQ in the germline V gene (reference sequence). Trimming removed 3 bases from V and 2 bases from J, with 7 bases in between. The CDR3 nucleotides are TGTGCCAGCAGCTTCGAACTAAACACCGGGGAGCTGTTTTTT. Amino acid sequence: CASSFELNTGELFF.

CDR3 amino acids: CASSGGHEQYF. DNA of the CDR3: TGTGCCAGCAGTGGGGGTCACGAGCAGTACTTC. The chain joins TRBV6-1 to TRBJ2-7; no firm D call. Germline CDR1 and CDR2: MNHNS and SASEGT. The CDR3 has 11 amino acids. Trimming shortened V by 4 bases and J by 5 bases, and 6 bases separated the two germline ends.

CDR3 region: CASSLGWGSYEQYF. The DNA for the CDR3 is TGTGCCAGTAGCCTCGGGTGGGGATCCTACGAGCAGTACTTC. The V gene is TRBV19, the J gene TRBJ2-7; D not resolved. The V end was cut by 6 bases, the J end by 1 base, with 13 bases between. Germline V gene data show CDR1 as LNHDA and CDR2 as SQIVND (reference sequence). The CDR3 covers 14 residues.

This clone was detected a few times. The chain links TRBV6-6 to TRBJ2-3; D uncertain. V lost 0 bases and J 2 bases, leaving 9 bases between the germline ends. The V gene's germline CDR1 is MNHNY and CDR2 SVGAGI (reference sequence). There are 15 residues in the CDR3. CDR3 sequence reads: CASSYSRRNTDTQYF. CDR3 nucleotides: TGTGCCAGCAGTTACTCGAGGAGAAACACAGATACGCAGTATTTT.

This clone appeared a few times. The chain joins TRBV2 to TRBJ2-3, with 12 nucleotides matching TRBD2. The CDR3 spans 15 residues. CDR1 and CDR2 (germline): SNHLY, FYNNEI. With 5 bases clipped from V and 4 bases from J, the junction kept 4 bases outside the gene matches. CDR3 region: CASSPGLAGPDTQYF. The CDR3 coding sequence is TGTGCCAGCAGTCCTGGACTAGCGGGACCAGATACGCAGTATTTT. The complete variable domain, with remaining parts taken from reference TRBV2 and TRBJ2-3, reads EPEVTQTPSHQVTQMGQEVILRCVPISNHLYFYWYRQILGQKVEFLVSFYNNEISEKSEIFDDQFSVERPDGSNFTLKIRSTKLEDSAMYFCASSPGLAGPDTQYFGPGTRLTVL.

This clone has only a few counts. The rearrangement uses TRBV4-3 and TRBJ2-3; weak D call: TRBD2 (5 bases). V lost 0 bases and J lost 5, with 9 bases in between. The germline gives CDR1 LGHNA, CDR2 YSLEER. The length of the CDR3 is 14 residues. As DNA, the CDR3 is TGCGCCAGCAGCCAAGAGTTGGGAGTAGATACGCAGTATTTT. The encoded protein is CASSQELGVDTQYF.

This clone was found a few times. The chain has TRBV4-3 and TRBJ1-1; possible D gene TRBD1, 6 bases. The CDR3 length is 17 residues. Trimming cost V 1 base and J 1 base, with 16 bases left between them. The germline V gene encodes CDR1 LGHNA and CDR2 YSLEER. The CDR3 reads CASSQGPGGPRNTEAFF. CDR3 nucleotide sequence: TGCGCCAGCAGCCAAGGGCCCGGGGGGCCTAGGAACACTGAAGCTTTCTTT.

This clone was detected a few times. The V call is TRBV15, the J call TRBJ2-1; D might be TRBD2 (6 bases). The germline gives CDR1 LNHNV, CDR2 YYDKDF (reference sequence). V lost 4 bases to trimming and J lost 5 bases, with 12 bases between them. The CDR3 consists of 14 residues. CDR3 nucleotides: TGTGCCACCAGCAAGGGAATAGCGGACAATGAGCAGTTCTTC. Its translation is CATSKGIADNEQFF.

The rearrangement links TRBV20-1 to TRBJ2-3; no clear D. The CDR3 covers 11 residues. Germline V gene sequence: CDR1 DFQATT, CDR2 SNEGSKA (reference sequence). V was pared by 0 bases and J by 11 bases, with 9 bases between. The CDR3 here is CSARDAQWQYF. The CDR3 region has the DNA TGCAGTGCTAGAGATGCCCAGTGGCAGTATTTT.

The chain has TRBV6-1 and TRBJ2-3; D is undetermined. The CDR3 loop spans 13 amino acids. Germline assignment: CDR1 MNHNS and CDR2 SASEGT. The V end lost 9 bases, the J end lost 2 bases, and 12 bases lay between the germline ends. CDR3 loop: CASREVPTDTQYF. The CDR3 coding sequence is TGTGCCAGTAGAGAGGTCCCCACAGATACGCAGTATTTT.

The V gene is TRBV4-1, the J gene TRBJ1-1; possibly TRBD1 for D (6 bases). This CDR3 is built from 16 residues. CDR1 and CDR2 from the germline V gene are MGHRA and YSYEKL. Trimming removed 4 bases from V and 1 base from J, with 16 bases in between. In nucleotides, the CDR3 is TGCGCCAGCAGCCCGGCTTGGCAGGGGAAGAACACTGAAGCTTTCTTT. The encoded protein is CASSPAWQGKNTEAFF.

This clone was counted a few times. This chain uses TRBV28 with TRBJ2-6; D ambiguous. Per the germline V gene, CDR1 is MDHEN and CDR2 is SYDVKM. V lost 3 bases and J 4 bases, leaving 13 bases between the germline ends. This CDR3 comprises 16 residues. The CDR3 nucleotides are TGTGCCAGCAGTTTGGCCTGGCCGTACGGGGCCAACGTCCTGACTTTC. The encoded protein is CASSLAWPYGANVLTF.

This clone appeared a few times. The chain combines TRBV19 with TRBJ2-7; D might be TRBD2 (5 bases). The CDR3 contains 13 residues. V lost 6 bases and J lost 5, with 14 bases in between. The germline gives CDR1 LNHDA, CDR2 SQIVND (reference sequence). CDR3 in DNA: TGTGCCAGTAGCCCCACGGGGTCCCACGAGCAGTACTTC. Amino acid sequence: CASSPTGSHEQYF.